This TCR beta chain was sequenced during a study of Graves' ophthalmopathy and Graves' hyperthyroidism. Study information: Sampling took place at initial diagnosis, with peripheral blood obtained before any treatment.

Many counts were recorded for this clonotype. Investigators amplified TCR beta CDR3 regions from RNA transcripts. An opening RT-PCR round employed HTBI primers and preceded a second-round multiplex PCR. Each CDR3 protein is one row after TCRdb ran MiXCR on the multiplex PCR reads. The table has 400,000 to 450,000 distinct CDR3 sequences, around 21% seen once. Germline loops: CDR1 MDHEN, CDR2 SYDVKM. V was trimmed by 7 bases and J by 7 bases, leaving 16 bases between them. The CDR3 extends over 14 amino acids. J is TRBJ2-2 and V is TRBV28; D might be TRBD1 (5 bases). The sequenced sample consisted of peripheral blood. This sequence originates from a woman aged 18 to 35 with stable Graves' hyperthyroidism. CDR3 DNA sequence: TGTGCCAGCACTCCATCCAGGGTCCTCGGGGAGCTGTTTTTT. The encoded protein is CASTPSRVLGELFF. Looking up the rest from reference TRBV28 and TRBJ2-2 gives the full variable domain: DVKVTQSSRYLVKRTGEKVFLECVQDMDHENMFWYRQDPGLGLRLIYFSYDVKMKEKGDIPEGYSVSREKKERFSLILESASTNQTSMYLCASTPSRVLGELFFGEGSRLTVL.